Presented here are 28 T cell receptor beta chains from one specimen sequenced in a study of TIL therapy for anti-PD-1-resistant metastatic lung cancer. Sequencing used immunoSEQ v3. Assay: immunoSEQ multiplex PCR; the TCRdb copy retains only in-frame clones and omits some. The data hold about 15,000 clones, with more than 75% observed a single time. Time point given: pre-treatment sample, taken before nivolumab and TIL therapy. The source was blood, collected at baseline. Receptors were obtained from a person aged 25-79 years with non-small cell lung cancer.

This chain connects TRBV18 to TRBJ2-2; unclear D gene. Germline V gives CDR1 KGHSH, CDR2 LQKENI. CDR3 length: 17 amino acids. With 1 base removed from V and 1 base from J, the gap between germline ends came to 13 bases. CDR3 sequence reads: CASSPLFETLNTGELFF. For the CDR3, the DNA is TGTGCCAGCTCACCACTTTTTGAGACACTGAACACCGGGGAGCTGTTTTTT. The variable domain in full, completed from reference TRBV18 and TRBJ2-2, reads NAGVMQNPRHLVRRRGQEARLRCSPMKGHSHVYWYRQLPEEGLKFMVYLQKENIIDESGMPKERFSAEFPKEGPSILRIQQVVRGDSAAYFCASSPLFETLNTGELFFGEGSRLTVL.

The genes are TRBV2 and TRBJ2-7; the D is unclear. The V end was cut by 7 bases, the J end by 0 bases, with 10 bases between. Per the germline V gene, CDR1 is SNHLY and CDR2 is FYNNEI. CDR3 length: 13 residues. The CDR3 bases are TGTGCCAGCACCAAGGTTAACTCCTACGAGCAGTACTTC. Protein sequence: CASTKVNSYEQYF.

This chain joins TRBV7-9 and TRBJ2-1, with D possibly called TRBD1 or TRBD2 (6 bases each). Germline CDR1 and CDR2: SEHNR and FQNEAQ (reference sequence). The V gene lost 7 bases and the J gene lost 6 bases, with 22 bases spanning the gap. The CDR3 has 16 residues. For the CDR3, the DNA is TGTGCCAGCAACCCCCGGGGGCGTGGGGATAGCAATGAGCAGTTCTTC. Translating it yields CASNPRGRGDSNEQFF.

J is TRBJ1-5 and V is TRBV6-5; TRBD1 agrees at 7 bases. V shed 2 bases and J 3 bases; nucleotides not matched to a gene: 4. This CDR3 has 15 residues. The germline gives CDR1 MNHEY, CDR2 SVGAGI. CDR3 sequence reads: CASSYGTANNQPQHF. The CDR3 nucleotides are TGTGCCAGCAGTTACGGGACAGCTAACAATCAGCCCCAGCATTTT.

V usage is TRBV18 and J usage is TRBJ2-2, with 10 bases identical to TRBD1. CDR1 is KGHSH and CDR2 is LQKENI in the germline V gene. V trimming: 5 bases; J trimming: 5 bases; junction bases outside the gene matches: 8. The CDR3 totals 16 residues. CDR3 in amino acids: CASSTRQGATTGELFF. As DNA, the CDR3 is TGTGCCAGCTCAACTAGACAGGGGGCGACTACCGGGGAGCTGTTTTTT.

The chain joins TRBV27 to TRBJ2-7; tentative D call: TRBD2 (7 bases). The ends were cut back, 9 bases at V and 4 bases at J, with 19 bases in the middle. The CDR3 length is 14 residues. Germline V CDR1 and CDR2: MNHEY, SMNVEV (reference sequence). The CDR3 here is CARDWGGAGYEQYV. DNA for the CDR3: TGTGCCAGAGATTGGGGGGGGGCTGGATACGAGCAGTACGTC.

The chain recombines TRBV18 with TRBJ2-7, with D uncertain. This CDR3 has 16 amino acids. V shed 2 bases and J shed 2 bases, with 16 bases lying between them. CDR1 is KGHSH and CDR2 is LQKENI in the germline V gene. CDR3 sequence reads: CASSPFSTAAPYEQYF. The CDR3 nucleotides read TGTGCCAGCTCACCATTTTCAACAGCCGCACCCTACGAGCAGTACTTC.

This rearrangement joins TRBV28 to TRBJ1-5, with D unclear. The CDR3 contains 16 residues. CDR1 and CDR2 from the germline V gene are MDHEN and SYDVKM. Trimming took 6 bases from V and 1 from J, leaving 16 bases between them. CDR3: CASSPIGRGSNQPQHF. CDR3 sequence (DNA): TGTGCCAGCAGCCCTATAGGGCGCGGGAGCAATCAGCCCCAGCATTTT. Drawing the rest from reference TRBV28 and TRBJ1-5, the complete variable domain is DVKVTQSSRYLVKRTGEKVFLECVQDMDHENMFWYRQDPGLGLRLIYFSYDVKMKEKGDIPEGYSVSREKKERFSLILESASTNQTSMYLCASSPIGRGSNQPQHFGDGTRLSIL.

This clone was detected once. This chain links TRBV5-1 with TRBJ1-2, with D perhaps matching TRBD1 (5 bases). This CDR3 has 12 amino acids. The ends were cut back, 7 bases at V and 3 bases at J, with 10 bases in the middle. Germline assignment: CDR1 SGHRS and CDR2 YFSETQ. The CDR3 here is CASGQGYYGYTF. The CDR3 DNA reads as TGCGCCAGCGGGCAGGGATACTATGGCTACACCTTC. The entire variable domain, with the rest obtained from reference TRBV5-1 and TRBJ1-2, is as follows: KAGVTQTPRYLIKTRGQQVTLSCSPISGHRSVSWYQQTPGQGLQFLFEYFSETQRNKGNFPGRFSGRQFSNSRSEMNVSTLELGDSALYLCASGQGYYGYTFGSGTRLTVV.

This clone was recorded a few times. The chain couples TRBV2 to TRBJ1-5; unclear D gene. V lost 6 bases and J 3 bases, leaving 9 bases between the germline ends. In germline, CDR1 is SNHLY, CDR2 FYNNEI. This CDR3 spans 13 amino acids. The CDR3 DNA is TGTGCCAGCAGCGTAAGGGTCAATCAGCCCCAGCATTTT. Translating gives CASSVRVNQPQHF.

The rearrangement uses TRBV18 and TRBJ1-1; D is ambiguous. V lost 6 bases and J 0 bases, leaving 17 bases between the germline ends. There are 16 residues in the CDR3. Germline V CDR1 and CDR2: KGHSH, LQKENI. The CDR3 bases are TGTGCCAGCTCCCCCACCTTGCAGGAGATGAACACTGAAGCTTTCTTT. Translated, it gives CASSPTLQEMNTEAFF.

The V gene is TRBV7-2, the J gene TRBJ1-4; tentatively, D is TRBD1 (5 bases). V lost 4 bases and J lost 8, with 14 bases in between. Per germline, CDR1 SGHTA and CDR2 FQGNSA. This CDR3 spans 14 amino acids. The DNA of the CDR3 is TGTGCCAGCAGCTCCCGACGGGGGAGGGAAAAACTGTTTTTT. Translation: CASSSRRGREKLFF.

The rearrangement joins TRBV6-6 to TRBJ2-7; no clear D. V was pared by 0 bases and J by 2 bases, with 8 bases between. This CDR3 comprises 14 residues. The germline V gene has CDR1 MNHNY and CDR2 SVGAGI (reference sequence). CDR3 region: CASSYSTAPYEQYV. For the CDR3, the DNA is TGTGCCAGCAGTTACTCGACGGCCCCCTACGAGCAGTACGTC.

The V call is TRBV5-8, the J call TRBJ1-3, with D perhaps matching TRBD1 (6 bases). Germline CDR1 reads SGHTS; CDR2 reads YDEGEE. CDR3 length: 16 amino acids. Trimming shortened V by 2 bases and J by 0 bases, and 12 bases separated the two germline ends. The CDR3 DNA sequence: TGTGCCAGCAGCTTCACAGGGAGCTTCTCTGGAAACACCATATATTTT. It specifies CASSFTGSFSGNTIYF.

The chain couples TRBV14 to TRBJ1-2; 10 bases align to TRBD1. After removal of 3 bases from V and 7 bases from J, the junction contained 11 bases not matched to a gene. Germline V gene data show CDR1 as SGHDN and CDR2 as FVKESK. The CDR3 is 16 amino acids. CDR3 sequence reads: CASSQLHGTGVIGYTF. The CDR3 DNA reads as TGTGCCAGCAGCCAGTTACACGGGACAGGGGTAATTGGCTACACCTTC.

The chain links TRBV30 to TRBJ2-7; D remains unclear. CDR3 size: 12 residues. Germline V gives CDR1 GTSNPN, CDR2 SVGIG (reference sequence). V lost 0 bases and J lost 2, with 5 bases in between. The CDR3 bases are TGTGCCTGGAGTGTAAAAACCTACGAGCAGTACGTC. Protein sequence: CAWSVKTYEQYV.

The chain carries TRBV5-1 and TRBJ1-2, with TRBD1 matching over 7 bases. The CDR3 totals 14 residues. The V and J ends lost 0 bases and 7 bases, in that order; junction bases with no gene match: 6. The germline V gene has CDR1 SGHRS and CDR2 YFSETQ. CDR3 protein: CASSLGVTGSGYTF. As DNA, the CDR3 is TGCGCCAGCAGCTTGGGTGTGACAGGGTCTGGCTACACCTTC.

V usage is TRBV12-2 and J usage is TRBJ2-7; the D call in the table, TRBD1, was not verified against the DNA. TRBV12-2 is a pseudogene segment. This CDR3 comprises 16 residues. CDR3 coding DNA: TGTGCAAGTCGCTCCGTAGAACCGGACAGGGCCTACGAGCAGTACTTC. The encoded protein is CASRSVEPDRAYEQYF.

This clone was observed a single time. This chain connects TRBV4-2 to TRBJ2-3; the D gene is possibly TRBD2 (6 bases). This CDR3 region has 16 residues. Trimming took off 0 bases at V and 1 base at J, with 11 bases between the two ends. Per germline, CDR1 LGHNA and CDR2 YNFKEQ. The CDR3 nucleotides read TGTGCCAGCAGCCAAGAGTACACTAGCCGCACAGATACGCAGTATTTT. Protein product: CASSQEYTSRTDTQYF.

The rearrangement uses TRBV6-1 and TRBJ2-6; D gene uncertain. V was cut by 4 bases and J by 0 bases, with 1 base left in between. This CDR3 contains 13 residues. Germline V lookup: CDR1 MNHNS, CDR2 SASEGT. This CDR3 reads CASSASGANVLTF. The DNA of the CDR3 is TGTGCCAGCAGTGCCTCTGGGGCCAACGTCCTGACTTTC.

The CDR3 reads CASSQDMMYQETQYF. The CDR3 nucleotides are TGTGCCAGCAGCCAAGACATGATGTACCAAGAGACCCAGTACTTC. V gene TRBV4-2 combines with J gene TRBJ2-5; D unclear. Trimming left V 0 bases short and J 0 bases short, with 8 bases between. The CDR3 spans 15 residues. Germline V gene lookup returns CDR1 LGHNA and CDR2 YNFKEQ.

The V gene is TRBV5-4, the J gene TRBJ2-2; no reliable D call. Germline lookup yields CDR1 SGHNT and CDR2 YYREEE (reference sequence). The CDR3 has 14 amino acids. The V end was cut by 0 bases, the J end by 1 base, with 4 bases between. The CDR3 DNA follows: TGTGCCAGCAGCTTGGCAGGGAACACCGGGGAGCTGTTTTTT. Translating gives CASSLAGNTGELFF.

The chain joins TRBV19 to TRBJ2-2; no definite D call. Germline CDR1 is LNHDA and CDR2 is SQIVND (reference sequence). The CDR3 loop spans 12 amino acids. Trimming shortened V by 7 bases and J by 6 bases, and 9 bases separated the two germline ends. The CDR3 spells CASTPRAGELFF. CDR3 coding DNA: TGTGCCAGTACCCCCCGTGCCGGGGAGCTGTTTTTT.

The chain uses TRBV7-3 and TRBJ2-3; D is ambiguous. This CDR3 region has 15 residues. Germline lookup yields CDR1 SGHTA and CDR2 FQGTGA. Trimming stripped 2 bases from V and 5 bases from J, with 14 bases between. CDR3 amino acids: CASSLGFGMVDTQYF. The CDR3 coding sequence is TGTGCCAGCAGCTTAGGGTTCGGTATGGTAGATACGCAGTATTTT. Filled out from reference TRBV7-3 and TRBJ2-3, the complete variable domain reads GAGVSQTPSNKVTEKGKYVELRCDPISGHTALYWYRQSLGQGPEFLIYFQGTGAADDSGLPNDRFFAVRPEGSVSTLKIQRTERGDSAVYLCASSLGFGMVDTQYFGPGTRLTVL.

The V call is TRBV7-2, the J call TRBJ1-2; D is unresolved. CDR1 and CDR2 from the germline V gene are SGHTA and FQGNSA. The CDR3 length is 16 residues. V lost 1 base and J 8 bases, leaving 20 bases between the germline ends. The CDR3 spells CASSLDTLTGRGGYTF. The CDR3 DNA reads TGTGCCAGCAGCTTAGATACTTTGACCGGACGAGGGGGCTACACCTTC.

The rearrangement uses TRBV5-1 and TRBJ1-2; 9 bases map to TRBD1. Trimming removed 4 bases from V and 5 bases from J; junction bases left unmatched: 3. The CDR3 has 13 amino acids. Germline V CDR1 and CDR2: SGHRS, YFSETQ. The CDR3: CASSQTGGYGYTF. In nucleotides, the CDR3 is TGCGCCAGCAGCCAGACAGGGGGTTATGGCTACACCTTC. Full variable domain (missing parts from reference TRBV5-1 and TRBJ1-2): KAGVTQTPRYLIKTRGQQVTLSCSPISGHRSVSWYQQTPGQGLQFLFEYFSETQRNKGNFPGRFSGRQFSNSRSEMNVSTLELGDSALYLCASSQTGGYGYTFGSGTRLTVV.

The CDR3 here is CASRPGNQETQYF. The CDR3 bases are TGCGCCAGCAGACCCGGGAACCAAGAGACCCAGTACTTC. The J gene is TRBJ2-5, the V gene TRBV5-1; the D gene is possibly TRBD2 (5 bases). Germline V lookup: CDR1 SGHRS, CDR2 YFSETQ. V gave up 5 bases and J gave up 0 bases, with 8 bases separating them. There are 13 residues in the CDR3.

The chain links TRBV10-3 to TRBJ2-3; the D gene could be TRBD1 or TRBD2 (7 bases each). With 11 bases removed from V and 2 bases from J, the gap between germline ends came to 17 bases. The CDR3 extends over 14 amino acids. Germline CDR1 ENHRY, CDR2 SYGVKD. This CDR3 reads CAGGRGQHTDTQYF. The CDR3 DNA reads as TGTGCCGGGGGGAGGGGACAGCACACAGATACGCAGTATTTT.